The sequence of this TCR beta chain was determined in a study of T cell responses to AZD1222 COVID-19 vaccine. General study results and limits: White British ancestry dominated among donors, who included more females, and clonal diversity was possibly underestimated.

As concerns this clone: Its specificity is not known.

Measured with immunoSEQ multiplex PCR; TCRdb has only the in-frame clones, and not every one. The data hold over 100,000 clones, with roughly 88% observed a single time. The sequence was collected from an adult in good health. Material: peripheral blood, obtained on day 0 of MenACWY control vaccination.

The chain's CDR3 is CASSPSPRSEQFF. CDR3 in DNA: TGTGCCAGCAGTCCCTCCCCTCGGAGTGAGCAGTTCTTC. The chain combines TRBV27 with TRBJ2-1; D gene ambiguous. The CDR3 runs 13 residues. V was shortened by 5 bases and J by 9 bases, with 14 bases between the two germline ends. Germline CDR1 reads MNHEY; CDR2 reads SMNVEV (reference sequence).